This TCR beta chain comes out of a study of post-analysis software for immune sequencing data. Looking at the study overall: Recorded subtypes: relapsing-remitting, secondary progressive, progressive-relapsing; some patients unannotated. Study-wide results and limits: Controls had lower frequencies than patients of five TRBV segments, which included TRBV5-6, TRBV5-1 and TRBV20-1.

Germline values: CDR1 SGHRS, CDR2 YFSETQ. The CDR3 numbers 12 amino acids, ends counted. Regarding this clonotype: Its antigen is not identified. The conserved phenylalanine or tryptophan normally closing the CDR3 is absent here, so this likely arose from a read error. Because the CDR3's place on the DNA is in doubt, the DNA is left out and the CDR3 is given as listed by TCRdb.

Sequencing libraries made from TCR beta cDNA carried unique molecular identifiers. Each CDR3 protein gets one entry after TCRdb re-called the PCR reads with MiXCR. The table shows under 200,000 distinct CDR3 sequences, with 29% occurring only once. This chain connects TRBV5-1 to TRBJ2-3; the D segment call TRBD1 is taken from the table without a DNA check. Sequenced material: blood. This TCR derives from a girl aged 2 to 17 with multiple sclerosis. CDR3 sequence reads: CASSPRLDRGIY.